This T cell receptor beta chain came from a study of blood T cells in healthy people across ages. For the second PCR, which ran for roughly 7 to 11 cycles, a sample-barcoded 5' primer and a J-beta primer mix were used. One entry per CDR3 protein results from TCRdb running MiXCR on the 5' RACE reads. In the table there are over a million distinct CDR3 sequences, 35% to 45% of which are singletons. Each donor was a healthy Caucasian individual from Russia, aged about 6 to 95. This TCR came from a woman under 30 in good health. The sequenced material came from blood.

CDR3 residues: CASSGLLAGGMGYNEQFF. CDR3 nucleotides: TGTGCCAGCAGTGGATTACTAGCGGGAGGGATGGGGTACAATGAGCAGTTCTTC. This chain uses TRBV25-1 with TRBJ2-1; 13 positions agree with TRBD2. This CDR3 has 18 residues. Germline assignment: CDR1 MGHDK and CDR2 SYGVNS. V dropped 4 bases and J dropped 4; count of bases not matched to a gene: 10.